The TCR beta chain described here comes from a study of blood T cell repertoires in COVID-19. The protocol was immunoSEQ multiplex PCR, while the TCRdb copy is restricted to in-frame clones and leaves out a portion. The sample holds approximately 150,000 clones; about four fifths are singletons and the top ten take around 2.1%. Sequenced: peripheral blood. The sequence was obtained from a woman aged 80 or over with acute or convalescent COVID-19.

In DNA form, the CDR3 reads TGTGCCAGCAGCCCCGAGGGACAGTTTCCAGCTGATGGCTACACCTTC. This sequence encodes CASSPEGQFPADGYTF. The chain combines TRBV7-9 with TRBJ1-2, with TRBD1 matching over 7 bases. Germline loops: CDR1 SEHNR, CDR2 FQNEAQ (reference sequence). J gave up 6 bases and V 5 bases, and 15 bases lay outside the gene matches. CDR3 size: 16 residues.